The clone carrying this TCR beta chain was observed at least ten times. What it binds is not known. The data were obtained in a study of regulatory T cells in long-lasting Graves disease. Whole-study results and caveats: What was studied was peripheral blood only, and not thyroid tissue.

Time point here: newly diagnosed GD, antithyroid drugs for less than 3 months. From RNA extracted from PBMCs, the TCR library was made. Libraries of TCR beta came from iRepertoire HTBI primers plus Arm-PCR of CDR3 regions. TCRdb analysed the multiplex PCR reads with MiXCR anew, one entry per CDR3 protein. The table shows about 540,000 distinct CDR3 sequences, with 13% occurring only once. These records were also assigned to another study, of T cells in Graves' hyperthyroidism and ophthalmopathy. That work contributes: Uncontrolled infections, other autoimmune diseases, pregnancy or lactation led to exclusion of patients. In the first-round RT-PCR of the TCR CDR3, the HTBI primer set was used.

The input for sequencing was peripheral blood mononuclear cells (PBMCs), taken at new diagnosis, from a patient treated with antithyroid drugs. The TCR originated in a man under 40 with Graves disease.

The CDR3 DNA follows: TGTGCCAGCAGCATCGACAGGAACACTGAAGCTTTCTTT. It yields the protein CASSIDRNTEAFF. The chain carries TRBV7-3 and TRBJ1-1; maybe TRBD1 (5 bases). Germline V gene sequence: CDR1 SGHTA, CDR2 FQGTGA. The CDR3 totals 13 residues. The V gene lost 5 bases and the J gene lost 1 base, with 8 bases spanning the gap. Looking up the rest from reference TRBV7-3 and TRBJ1-1 gives the full variable domain: GAGVSQTPSNKVTEKGKYVELRCDPISGHTALYWYRQSLGQGPEFLIYFQGTGAADDSGLPNDRFFAVRPEGSVSTLKIQRTERGDSAVYLCASSIDRNTEAFFGQGTRLTVV.